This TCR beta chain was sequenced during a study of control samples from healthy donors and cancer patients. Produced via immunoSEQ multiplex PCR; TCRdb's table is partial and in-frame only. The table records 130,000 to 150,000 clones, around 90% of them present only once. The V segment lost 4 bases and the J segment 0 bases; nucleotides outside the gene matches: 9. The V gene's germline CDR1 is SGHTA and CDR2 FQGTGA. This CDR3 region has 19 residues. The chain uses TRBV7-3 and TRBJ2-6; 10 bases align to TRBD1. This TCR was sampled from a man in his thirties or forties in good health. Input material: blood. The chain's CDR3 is CASSYERTGGLSGANVLTF. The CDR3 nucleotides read TGTGCCAGCAGCTACGAAAGGACAGGGGGTCTCTCTGGGGCCAACGTCCTGACTTTC.